This T cell receptor (beta chain) emerged from a study of blood T cell repertoires in COVID-19. CDR3 length: 13 amino acids. V shed 5 bases and J 1 base; nucleotides not matched to a gene: 1. Germline V gene sequence: CDR1 SEHNR, CDR2 FQNEAQ (reference sequence). Only in-frame clones appear in the TCRdb table, and some are missing; sequencing was by immunoSEQ multiplex PCR. The sample carries some 91,000 clones, roughly 83% recorded once. The sequenced material came from peripheral blood. This chain uses TRBV7-9 with TRBJ2-7; the match to TRBD1 covers 8 bases. The clonotype originates from a human donor in a cohort sampled during active COVID-19. CDR3 sequence reads: CASSRDRSYEQYF. Written as DNA, the CDR3 is TGTGCCAGCAGCCGGGACAGGTCCTACGAGCAGTACTTC.